Detailed here is one T cell receptor (beta chain). Per the study methods: Nucleated cell counts were estimated from reference gene primer amplification. Assay used: immunoSEQ multiplex PCR; TCRdb lists only in-frame clones, some missing. V, J and clone size are those of that table, while D and trimming were read from the DNA. The sample yields some 250,000 clones, 75% to 90% seen once. This sample is part of a study of blood T cell repertoires in COVID-19. Across the study: Researchers got acute and convalescent COVID-19 samples from the United States, Italy and Spain. PBMCs, B-cell-depleted T cells, or T cells were the source of the cDNA or gDNA that made up the material.

Trimming cost V 7 bases and J 0 bases; bases outside gene matches: 12. Germline loops: CDR1 LNHDA, CDR2 SQIVND (reference sequence). The CDR3 is 17 residues long. The TCR comes from a man aged 25-40 years who had recovered from COVID-19. V and J are TRBV19 and TRBJ1-5, with TRBD1 matching over 7 bases. Sequenced sample: peripheral blood. The CDR3 sequence is CASKAGQPPYSNQPQHF. CDR3 bases: TGTGCCAGTAAGGCGGGACAGCCTCCTTATAGCAATCAGCCCCAGCATTTT. The variable domain in full, completed from reference TRBV19 and TRBJ1-5, reads DGGITQSPKYLFRKEGQNVTLSCEQNLNHDAMYWYRQDPGQGLRLIYYSQIVNDFQKGDIAEGYSVSREKKESFPLTVTSAQKNPTAFYLCASKAGQPPYSNQPQHFGDGTRLSIL.